The 8 T cell receptor beta chains below were found in one sample sequenced in a study of blood T cells in healthy people across ages. Combining a sample-barcoded 5' primer with a J-beta primer mix, a second PCR ran for roughly 6 to 12 cycles. TCRdb re-analysed the 5' RACE reads in MiXCR, keeping a single row per CDR3 protein. The sample has roughly 560,000 distinct CDR3 sequences, approximately 25% seen once. These data were also reused for a study on T cells of mothers and their children.

The sequencing sample was made of blood. These receptors came from a boy between 10 and 17 years old in good health.

This clonotype has ten or more counts. V usage is TRBV2 and J usage is TRBJ1-2; possibly TRBD1 for D (6 bases). The V gene's germline CDR1 is SNHLY and CDR2 FYNNEI. Trimming removed 6 bases from V and 3 bases from J, with 14 bases in between. CDR3 length: 14 residues. The CDR3 here is CASREQGTYYGYTF. The CDR3 nucleotides read TGTGCCAGCAGAGAACAGGGAACTTACTATGGCTACACCTTC.

This clonotype has more than one count but fewer than ten. J is TRBJ1-2 and V is TRBV28, with TRBD1 matching over 9 bases. This CDR3 is built from 16 residues. CDR1 is MDHEN and CDR2 is SYDVKM in the germline V gene. V lost 6 bases, J lost 3 bases, and 11 bases stayed unmatched. Here the CDR3 reads CASRSGQGRLDYGYTF. The CDR3 region has the DNA TGTGCCAGCAGGAGCGGACAGGGGAGACTTGACTATGGCTACACCTTC.

This clonotype has only a few counts. The genes are TRBV11-3 and TRBJ2-1, with D unresolved. The CDR3 is made up of 13 amino acids. V lost 2 bases to trimming and J lost 5 bases, with 7 bases between them. CDR1 is SGHNT, CDR2 YENEEA, per germline. For the CDR3, the DNA is TGTGCCAGCAGCTTAACCCTACACAATGAGCAGTTCTTC. It translates to CASSLTLHNEQFF.

The rearrangement uses TRBV20-1 and TRBJ2-1, with 7 bases fitting TRBD2. This CDR3 comprises 12 residues. V shed 6 bases and J 8 bases; nucleotides not matched to a gene: 7. The germline CDR1 and CDR2 sequences are DFQATT and SNEGSKA (reference sequence). CDR3 residues: CSAAIAGYEQFF. DNA of the CDR3: TGCAGTGCGGCAATAGCGGGTTATGAGCAGTTCTTC.

Notes on this clonotype: One end of the junction is discordant with germline, which a read error may explain. This chain links TRBV6-5 with TRBJ1-2; 7 nucleotides align to TRBD1. This CDR3 has 15 residues. Looked up from germline, CDR1 is MNHEY and CDR2 is SVGAGI. The DNA for the CDR3 is TGTGCCAGCAGATTGACAGGGACGGCCAACTACGGCTACACCTTC. This sequence encodes CASRLTGTANYGYTF.

This clonotype was seen a few times. The chain is built from TRBV7-2 and TRBJ1-2; D perhaps matches TRBD1 (5 bases). The CDR3 has 16 residues. Germline V gene lookup returns CDR1 SGHTA and CDR2 FQGNSA. V was shortened by 5 bases and J by 4 bases, with 20 bases between the two germline ends. The CDR3 sequence: CASSPDPGPQAYGYTF. In DNA form, the CDR3 reads TGTGCCAGCAGCCCAGACCCGGGGCCGCAGGCCTATGGCTACACCTTC.

V usage is TRBV6-5 and J usage is TRBJ2-1; D may be TRBD1 or TRBD2 (5 bases each). This CDR3 is built from 15 residues. From germline, CDR1 is MNHEY and CDR2 SVGAGI. With 6 bases removed from V and 2 bases from J, the gap between germline ends came to 14 bases. The CDR3 nucleotides are TGTGCCAGCAGCCCACGGGGACCAACCTACAATGAGCAGTTCTTC. It yields the protein CASSPRGPTYNEQFF.

The chain employs TRBV9 and TRBJ1-3; 7 bases map to TRBD1. Germline V gene sequence: CDR1 SGDLS, CDR2 YYNGEE. This CDR3 comprises 15 residues. Unmatched junction bases numbered 8, after V lost 4 bases and J lost 4 bases. The CDR3: CASSPGGGPGNTIYF. CDR3 coding DNA: TGTGCCAGCAGCCCAGGGGGGGGCCCAGGAAACACCATATATTTT.